This passage covers 2 T cell receptor beta chains from one sample sequenced in a study of radiotherapy plus CTLA-4 blockade in lung cancer. The repertoire was sequenced with immunoSEQ multiplex PCR; TCRdb's copy has only in-frame clones and lacks some. Among about 12,000 clones listed, about 80% were seen once. The starting material was peripheral blood, obtained from a patient treated with radiotherapy plus ipilimumab. Source of these receptors: a human donor with non-small cell lung cancer that progressed on radiotherapy plus ipilimumab.

The genes are TRBV5-6 and TRBJ1-1; D remains unclear. V lost 1 base to trimming and J lost 0 bases, with 7 bases between them. The CDR3 covers 14 residues. Germline-derived CDR1 and CDR2 are SGHDT and YYEEEE. CDR3 residues: CASSLLELNTEAFF. The CDR3, as DNA: TGTGCCAGCAGCTTGTTGGAGTTGAACACTGAAGCTTTCTTT. The full variable domain, its missing parts supplied by reference TRBV5-6 and TRBJ1-1, is DAGVTQSPTHLIKTRGQQVTLRCSPKSGHDTVSWYQQALGQGPQFIFQYYEEEERQRGNFPDRFSGHQFPNYSSELNVNALLLGDSALYLCASSLLELNTEAFFGQGTRLTVV.

CDR3 bases: TGTGCCAGCAGTTACTCCTGGGGCTCCTACAATGAGCAGTTCTTC. This sequence encodes CASSYSWGSYNEQFF. The chain recombines TRBV6-5 with TRBJ2-1; D gene ambiguous. This CDR3 has 15 residues. CDR1 and CDR2 (germline): MNHEY, SVGAGI. V lost 0 bases and J 0 bases, leaving 6 bases between the germline ends.